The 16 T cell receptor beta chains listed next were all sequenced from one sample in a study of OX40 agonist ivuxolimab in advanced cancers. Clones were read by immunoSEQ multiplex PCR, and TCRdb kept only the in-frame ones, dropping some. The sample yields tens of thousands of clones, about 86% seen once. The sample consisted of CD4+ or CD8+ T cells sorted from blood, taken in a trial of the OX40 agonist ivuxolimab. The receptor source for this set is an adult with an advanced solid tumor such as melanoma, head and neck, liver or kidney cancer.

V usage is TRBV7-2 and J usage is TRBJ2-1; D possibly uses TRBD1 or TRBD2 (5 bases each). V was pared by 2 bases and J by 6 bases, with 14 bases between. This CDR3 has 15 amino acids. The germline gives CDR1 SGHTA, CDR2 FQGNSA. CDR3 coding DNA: TGTGCCAGCAGCTTATCCTGGGACCTCAGCAATGAGCAGTTCTTC. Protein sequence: CASSLSWDLSNEQFF.

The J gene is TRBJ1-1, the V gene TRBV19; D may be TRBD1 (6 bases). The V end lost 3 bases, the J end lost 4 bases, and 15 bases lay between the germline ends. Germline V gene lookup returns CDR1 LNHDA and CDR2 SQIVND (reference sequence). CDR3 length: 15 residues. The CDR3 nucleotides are TGTGCCAGTAGTATCAGGCGGGGGGCAGGCACTGAAGCTTTCTTT. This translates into CASSIRRGAGTEAFF.

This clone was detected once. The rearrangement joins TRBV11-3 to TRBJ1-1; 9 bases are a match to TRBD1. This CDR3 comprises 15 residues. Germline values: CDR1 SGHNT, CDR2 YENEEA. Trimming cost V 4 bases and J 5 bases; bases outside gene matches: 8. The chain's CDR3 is CASSSDTGGWTEAFF. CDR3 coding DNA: TGTGCCAGCAGCTCGGATACAGGGGGCTGGACTGAAGCTTTCTTT.

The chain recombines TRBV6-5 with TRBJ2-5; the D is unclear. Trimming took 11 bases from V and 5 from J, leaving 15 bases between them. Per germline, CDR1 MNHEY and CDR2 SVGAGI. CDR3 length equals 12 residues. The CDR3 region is CAASPGWETQYF. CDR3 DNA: TGTGCCGCGAGTCCCGGGTGGGAGACCCAGTACTTC.

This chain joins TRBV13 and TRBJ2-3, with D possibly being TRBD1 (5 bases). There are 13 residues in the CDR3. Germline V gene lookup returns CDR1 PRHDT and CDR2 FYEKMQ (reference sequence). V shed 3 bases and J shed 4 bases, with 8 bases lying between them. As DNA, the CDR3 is TGTGCCAGCAGCTTTTGGGGCGCAGATACGCAGTATTTT. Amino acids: CASSFWGADTQYF.

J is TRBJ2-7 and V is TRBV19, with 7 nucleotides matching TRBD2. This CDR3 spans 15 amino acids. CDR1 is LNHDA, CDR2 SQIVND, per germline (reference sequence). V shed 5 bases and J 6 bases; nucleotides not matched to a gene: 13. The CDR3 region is CASSPGRGGRSEQYF. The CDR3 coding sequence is TGTGCCAGTAGTCCAGGGCGCGGGGGACGATCCGAGCAGTACTTC.

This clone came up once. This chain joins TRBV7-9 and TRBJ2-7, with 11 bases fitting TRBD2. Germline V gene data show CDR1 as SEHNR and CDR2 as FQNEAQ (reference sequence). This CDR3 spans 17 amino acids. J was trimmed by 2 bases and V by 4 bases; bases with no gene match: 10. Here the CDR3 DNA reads TGTGCCAGCAGCTCGAAACTAGCGGGGGCCTCACCCTACGAGCAGTACTTC. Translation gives CASSSKLAGASPYEQYF.

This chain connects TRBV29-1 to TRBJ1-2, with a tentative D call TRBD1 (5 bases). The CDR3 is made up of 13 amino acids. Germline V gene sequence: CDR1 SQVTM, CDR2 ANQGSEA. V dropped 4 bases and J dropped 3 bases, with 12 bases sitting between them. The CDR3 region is CSVAIQGDYGYTF. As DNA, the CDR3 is TGCAGCGTTGCAATTCAGGGAGACTATGGCTACACCTTC.

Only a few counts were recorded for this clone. The CDR3, as DNA: TGTGCCAGCAGCGTACAGGGAGAGCCCTACAATGAGCAGTTCTTC. This translates into CASSVQGEPYNEQFF. The chain is built from TRBV9 and TRBJ2-1; D possibly matches TRBD1 or TRBD2 (5 bases each). The germline V and J ends were trimmed by 1 base and 2 bases, with 10 bases remaining between them. Germline V lookup: CDR1 SGDLS, CDR2 YYNGEE. The CDR3 length is 15 residues.

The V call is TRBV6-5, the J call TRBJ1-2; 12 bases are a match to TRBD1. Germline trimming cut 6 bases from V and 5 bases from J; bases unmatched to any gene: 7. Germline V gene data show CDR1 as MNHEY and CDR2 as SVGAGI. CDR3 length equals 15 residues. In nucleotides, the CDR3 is TGTGCCAGCAGACCCGGGACAGGGGGCGAATATGGCTACACCTTC. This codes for CASRPGTGGEYGYTF.

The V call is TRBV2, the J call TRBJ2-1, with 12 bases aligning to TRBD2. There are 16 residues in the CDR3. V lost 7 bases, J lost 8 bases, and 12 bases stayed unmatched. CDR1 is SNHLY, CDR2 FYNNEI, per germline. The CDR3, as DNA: TGTGCCAGCACCATCCCCGGACTAGCGGGAAAGGATGAGCAGTTCTTC. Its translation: CASTIPGLAGKDEQFF.

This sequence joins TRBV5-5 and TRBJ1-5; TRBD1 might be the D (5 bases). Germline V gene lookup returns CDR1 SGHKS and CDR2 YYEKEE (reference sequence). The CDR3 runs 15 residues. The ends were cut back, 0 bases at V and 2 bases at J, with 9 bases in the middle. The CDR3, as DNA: TGTGCCAGCAGCTTGGGACCGGGGGGCAATCAGCCCCAGCATTTT. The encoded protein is CASSLGPGGNQPQHF.

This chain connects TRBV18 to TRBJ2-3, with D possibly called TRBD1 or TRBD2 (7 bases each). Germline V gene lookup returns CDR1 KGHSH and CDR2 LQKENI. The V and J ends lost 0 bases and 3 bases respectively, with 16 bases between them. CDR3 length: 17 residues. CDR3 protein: CASSPPSGGAETDTQYF. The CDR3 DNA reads TGTGCCAGCTCACCACCGTCAGGGGGGGCCGAAACAGATACGCAGTATTTT.

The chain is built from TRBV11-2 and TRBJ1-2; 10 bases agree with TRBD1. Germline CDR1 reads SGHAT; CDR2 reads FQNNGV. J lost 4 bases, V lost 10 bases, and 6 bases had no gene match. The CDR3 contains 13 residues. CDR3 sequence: CATLRTGGYGYTF. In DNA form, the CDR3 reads TGTGCCACCCTAAGGACAGGGGGCTATGGCTACACCTTC.

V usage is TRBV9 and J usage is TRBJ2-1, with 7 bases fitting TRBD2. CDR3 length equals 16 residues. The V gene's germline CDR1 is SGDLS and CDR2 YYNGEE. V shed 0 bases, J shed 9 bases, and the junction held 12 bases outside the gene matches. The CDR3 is CASSVAIAGVVTEQFF. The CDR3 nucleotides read TGTGCCAGCAGCGTAGCTATTGCGGGAGTCGTGACTGAGCAGTTCTTC. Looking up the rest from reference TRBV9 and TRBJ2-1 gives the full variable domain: DSGVTQTPKHLITATGQRVTLRCSPRSGDLSVYWYQQSLDQGLQFLIQYYNGEERAKGNILERFSAQQFPDLHSELNLSSLELGDSALYFCASSVAIAGVVTEQFFGPGTRLTVL.

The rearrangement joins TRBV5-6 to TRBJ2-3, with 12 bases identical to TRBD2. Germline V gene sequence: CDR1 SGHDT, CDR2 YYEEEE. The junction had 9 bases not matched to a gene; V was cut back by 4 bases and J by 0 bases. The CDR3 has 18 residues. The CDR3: CASSQLAGGPGSTDTQYF. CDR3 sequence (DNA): TGTGCCAGCAGCCAACTAGCGGGAGGCCCCGGGAGCACAGATACGCAGTATTTT. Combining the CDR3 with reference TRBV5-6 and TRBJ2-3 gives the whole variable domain DAGVTQSPTHLIKTRGQQVTLRCSPKSGHDTVSWYQQALGQGPQFIFQYYEEEERQRGNFPDRFSGHQFPNYSSELNVNALLLGDSALYLCASSQLAGGPGSTDTQYFGPGTRLTVL.